This T cell receptor beta chain appears in the sequencing data of a study of tumor-infiltrating lymphocytes in localized non-small cell lung cancer. Study-wide results and limits: T-cell fraction did not differ between immunotypes IM1 and IM2.

CDR1 is MNHNS and CDR2 is SASEGT in the germline V gene. The V and J ends lost 4 bases and 2 bases, in that order; junction bases with no gene match: 12. The CDR3 has 17 amino acids. Points on this clone: The antigen remains unidentified.

TCRdb keeps only in-frame clones here, not all; method: immunoSEQ multiplex PCR. The sample consists of over 10,000 clones, 79% of them appearing once. Input material: lung tumor tissue. This receptor was taken from a human donor with non-small cell lung cancer. The chain is built from TRBV6-1 and TRBJ2-3; 7 bases map to TRBD2. The CDR3, as DNA: TGTGCCAGCAGTGCTTTCTTAGGCGGGAGTATCACAGATACGCAGTATTTT. It codes for CASSAFLGGSITDTQYF.